This T cell receptor (beta chain) was observed in a study of technical replicates of blood from a few donors. Clones were read by immunoSEQ multiplex PCR, and TCRdb kept only the in-frame ones, dropping some. Of more than 75,000 clones in the sample, approximately 86% were seen once. CDR3 length equals 12 residues. CDR1 is SGHTA, CDR2 FQGNSA, per germline. V lost 1 base, J lost 5 bases, and 5 bases lay in between. The origin of this receptor is a human donor in good health. Some clones in this sample may be carry-over from other donors' samples. The sample comprised PBMCs. The chain employs TRBV7-2 and TRBJ1-1; D remains ambiguous. CDR3 amino acids: CASSLGRTEAFF. The CDR3 DNA is TGTGCCAGCAGCTTAGGGCGGACTGAAGCTTTCTTT.